Below, one T cell receptor beta chain is given with its context. The antigen remains undetermined. This sample was included in a study of T cell responses to AZD1222 COVID-19 vaccine. Study outcomes and limitations: Recipients of AZD1222 seropositive at baseline numbered only 5 to 7.

TCRdb's table, derived via immunoSEQ multiplex PCR, lists solely in-frame clones and lacks some. The sample includes roughly 150,000 clones, about nine tenths of them seen just once. CDR1 SEHNR and CDR2 FQNEAQ come from the germline V gene (reference sequence). This CDR3 has 15 amino acids. The V segment lost 4 bases and the J segment 7 bases; nucleotides outside the gene matches: 5. The gene calls are TRBV7-9 and TRBJ2-1; 12 positions match TRBD2. The receptor was derived from an adult who had recovered from COVID-19. The source material was peripheral blood, sampled after recovery from COVID-19. For the CDR3, the DNA is TGTGCCAGCAGCTCTACTAGCGGGGGGAGGAATGAGCAGTTCTTC. It encodes CASSSTSGGRNEQFF.